The present T cell receptor beta chain was sequenced within a study of STAT5B mutations in CD4+ large granular lymphocyte leukemia. Study findings and constraints: About a quarter of private leukemic clonotypes occurred rarely in other patients' non-leukemic repertoires. Top patient clones used TRBV06 genes more often: 8/27 versus 2/35 in controls. Patient CD4-sorted repertoires looked more clonal than healthy CD4+ repertoires, even without putative leukemic clones.

With 6 bases removed from V and 0 bases from J, the gap between germline ends came to 18 bases. The CDR3 totals 16 residues. Germline V lookup: CDR1 SQVTM, CDR2 ANQGSEA. Clones were read by immunoSEQ multiplex PCR, and TCRdb kept only the in-frame ones, dropping some. The repertoire has tens of thousands of clones, under 85% of them found once; the top ten carry approximately 2.5%. Remarks on this clone: The target antigen is unknown.

Sequenced material: CD4+ T cells from blood buffy coats. The clonotype originates from a human donor in good health. The chain employs TRBV29-1 and TRBJ2-1, with D possibly TRBD1 on 6 matching bases. CDR3 nucleotides: TGCAGCGTACCTCTTAGAGGGACAAGCTCCTACAATGAGCAGTTCTTC. It codes for CSVPLRGTSSYNEQFF.